This TCR beta chain was recovered during a study of blood T cell repertoires in COVID-19. Study context: Sources were T cells, B-cell-depleted T cells, or PBMCs; the material itself was cDNA or gDNA.

This CDR3 is 12 amino acids long. The germline V and J ends were trimmed by 5 bases and 2 bases, with 7 bases remaining between them. CDR1 SGHTA and CDR2 FQGNSA come from the germline V gene. Sequencing used immunoSEQ multiplex PCR; TCRdb keeps in-frame clones, though not all of them. Altogether 200,000 to 250,000 clones are present, approximately 81% being singletons, with the ten largest covering approximately 4%. The TCR was taken from a woman over 75 with acute or convalescent COVID-19. The chain has TRBV7-2 and TRBJ2-7; D not certain. The sequenced material came from peripheral blood. The CDR3 reads CASSSTPYEQYF. The CDR3 coding sequence is TGTGCCAGCAGCAGCACTCCCTACGAGCAGTACTTC.